This T cell receptor (beta chain) was observed in a study of cytomegalovirus exposure and HLA in healthy donors. Study-level information: Earlier, approximately 190 million T cells were analyzed, and around 100 million unique TCR beta sequences were found among them.

The PCR contained 60 Vbeta and 13 Jbeta primers. In the original workflow: A later analysis tallied some 84 million unique TCR beta chains, some 10 million of them shared. TCRdb's table, derived via immunoSEQ multiplex PCR, lists solely in-frame clones and lacks some. The V and J calls and clone size were taken over from that table, and D and trimming were inferred from the DNA. The sample contains under 200,000 clones, around 68% of which appear only once. Regarding the study as a whole: In a later analysis, at a false discovery rate of 0.05, about 16,000 TCR beta sequences matched HLA alleles. Likely technical artifact: a cluster of highly shared sequence variants.

Germline CDR1 and CDR2: SNHLY and FYNNEI. V was cut by 8 bases and J by 6 bases, with 21 bases left in between. This CDR3 comprises 15 residues. Note on this clone: Antigen unknown.

Sequencing was performed on PBMCs. The chain is built from TRBV2 and TRBJ2-3, with a tentative D call TRBD1 (6 bases). This sequence was found in a man aged 50 to 59 in good health and CMV-seronegative. CDR3 loop: CASAPDRPKRDTQYF. DNA for the CDR3: TGTGCCAGCGCCCCAGACAGGCCTAAGAGGGATACGCAGTATTTT.